The present TCR beta chain was sequenced within a study of OX40 agonist ivuxolimab in advanced cancers. In the study overall: The treatment was a fully human IgG2 OX40 agonist, ivuxolimab. Ivuxolimab, which patients received intravenously every 2 weeks, was dosed at 0.01 to 10 mg/kg. The eligibility criteria allowed prior anti-PD-1, anti-PD-L1 or anti-CTLA-4 therapy, and under 50% had some. Overall study findings and caveats: A proportion of nonresponders additionally exhibited low normalized T-cell clonal expansion.

The repertoire was sequenced with immunoSEQ multiplex PCR; TCRdb's copy has only in-frame clones and lacks some. This sample has 53,000 or so clones, with over 75% found just once. J was trimmed by 3 bases and V by 5 bases; bases with no gene match: 7. This CDR3 spans 16 amino acids. From germline, CDR1 is LNHDA and CDR2 SQIVND (reference sequence). On this clone itself: Its antigen is not known.

The clonotype originates from an adult with an advanced solid tumor such as melanoma, head and neck, liver or kidney cancer. The input for sequencing was CD4+ or CD8+ T cells sorted from blood, taken in a trial of the OX40 agonist ivuxolimab. J is TRBJ1-5 and V is TRBV19; 10 nucleotides agree with TRBD1. The CDR3 DNA reads TGTGCCAGTAGTCGACAGGGGGCTGGTAACAATCAGCCCCAGCATTTT. The encoded protein is CASSRQGAGNNQPQHF.